This T cell receptor (beta chain) was recorded in a study of response to subunit inactivated influenza vaccine. Study-wide results and limits: Researchers suggested that each seasonal influenza vaccination recruits few new T cells.

In this sample, this clonotype turned up a few times. The antigen remains undetermined. Trimming shortened V by 1 base and J by 3 bases, and 7 bases separated the two germline ends. CDR3 length: 13 residues. Per the germline V gene, CDR1 is LGHNA and CDR2 is YSLEER. TCRdb itself ran the RT-PCR reads through MiXCR, one entry per CDR3 protein. The sample contains about 190,000 distinct CDR3 sequences, around 14% of which appear only once. The chain employs TRBV4-3 and TRBJ2-7; unclear D gene. The receptor was isolated from a man aged 45-60 years who received an inactivated influenza vaccine. The sequencing used CD8+ T cells sorted from PBMCs, collected roughly 5 days after vaccination. The CDR3 is CASSQVPGYEQYF. CDR3 sequence (DNA): TGCGCCAGCAGCCAAGTCCCCGGCTACGAGCAGTACTTC.